What follows is one TCR beta chain and its context. This clonotype was seen a handful of times. This receptor's antigen is unknown. Base qualities are missing; no much larger clone stands one base away. Relative to germline, V is 6 bases shorter and J is 2 bases shorter, with 27 bases between their ends. Reading from cysteine to phenylalanine, the CDR3 counts 18 amino acids. Here the CDR3 DNA is all that survives: 54 bases in frame from base 1. For CDR1 and CDR2, the germline V gene (reference sequence) lists DFQATT and SNEGSKA. Libraries of naive CD8 T cells were built from approximately 20,000 to 980,000 sorted cells, with 10%, 30% or 50% of the purified RNA used. On a BD FACSAria II, naive CD8 T cells were FACS-sorted as CD8+CD4-CCR7+CD45RA+ and collected into RLT Plus buffer. Detection sensitivity was tested by spiking Jurkat RNA equal to 9 to 10 TCR copies' worth into samples containing roughly 19,000-1,000,000 naive CD8 T cells. Enrichment of CD8 T cells was done with RosetteSep CD8+ T Cell Enrichment Cocktail plus Ficoll-Paque, and ACK red cell lysis came afterward.

Library preparation employed PCR. The sequencing machine was an Illumina HiSeq 4000. Bulk TCR libraries were prepared as previously described, using TCR primers listed in Table S5. The Qiagen AllPrep DNA/RNA kit was used to purify total RNA. Before any analysis, reads coming from multiple sequencing runs of the same library were combined into one pool. Per the authors' processing: Reads were retained only if their TCR constant sequence matched exactly, and those retained reads were trimmed to 150 nt and grouped according to their 12-nt molecular barcodes. Within each barcode group, reads were sub-clustered at a 15% Levenshtein threshold, and quality-weighted consensus sequences were built per RNA molecule. Non-functional sequences were excluded, and lower-count sequences lying one edit away from another sequence were also excluded. Barcode sub-clusters with fewer than 20% of the maximum read count were removed, based on fitting two negative binomial distributions. The public reads were run again by TCRdb, first through fastp at Q25 and then through MiXCR, and only productive beta chains were kept. Each CDR3 protein appears once, grouped with its most common genes and DNA. Here the V and J calls rest on TCRdb's processing, not on the authors' analysis. Counted in this sample were 300,000 to 350,000 distinct CDR3 sequences; over 20% of them appeared once. The ten largest clones represent 0.81% of the sample.

The sample originates from a study of molecular identifiers for immune sequencing clone quantification listed by TCRdb under 2018. Regarding the study in general: For a replicate experiment, the RNA from either approximately 20,000 or 100,000 naive CD8 T cells was divided into five aliquots, and four of those aliquots went on to sequencing. The study was a methods study using CD8 T cells to benchmark molecular-identifier clustering-based TCR repertoire sequencing (MIDCIRS) and TCR RNA copy counting. Overall study results and their limits: Modeling indicated around 3 TCR RNA copies recovered per cell, compared with about 10 by digital PCR, which implies a capture efficiency of 25% to 35%. Even against a background of roughly 1 million naive CD8 T cells, spiked-in Jurkat TCR RNA amounting to a single cell's worth was reported to be detectable. When barcode sub-clustering was left out, chimeric consensus sequences inflated TCR diversity, with chimeras reaching as high as 47%. Spiked-in Jurkat TCR RNA (around eleven copies' worth), which is not part of the donor repertoire, was contained in the naive libraries. In CMV-specific effector cells, clones with more than 20 RNA copies contained over 99% of molecules, whereas in naive cells such clones contained under 1% of molecules. Identical TCR molecules sharing a barcode could cause highly expanded clone sizes to be underestimated.

The chain is assembled from TRBV20-1 and TRBJ2-3; the D gene cannot be named for sure. The sequence was collected from a human donor in good health. Some libraries in this study had Jurkat cell RNA spiked in. What was sequenced was naive CD8+ T cells from blood, with Jurkat cell RNA spiked in. This specimen's cell subset or site label, per the study, means: FACS-sorted CD8+CD4-CCR7+CD45RA+ naive T cells. The DNA reads as follows: TGCAGTGCGCAACGTGGCGGCGACGCTGGGATATACACAGATACGCAGTATTTT. Its coded protein is CSAQRGGDAGIYTDTQYF.